This note documents a single TCR beta chain sequence. The PCR employed 60 Vbeta primers together with 13 Jbeta primers. Some clones are missing from TCRdb's copy, which holds only in-frame ones; the method was immunoSEQ multiplex PCR. Recorded for this sample: over 100,000 clones. This entry is derived from a study of cytomegalovirus exposure and HLA in healthy donors. V lost 6 bases and J lost 2; bases outside the gene matches: 7. Germline CDR1 is KGHSH and CDR2 is LQKENI. The CDR3 sequence is 15 residues long. Sample: PBMCs. The gene calls are TRBV18 and TRBJ1-3; TRBD1 agrees at 7 bases. The sequence was collected from a man between 18 and 29 years old in good health and CMV-seronegative. The CDR3 loop is CASSLTGMTGNTIYF. The CDR3, as DNA: TGTGCCAGCTCGCTGACAGGGATGACTGGAAACACCATATATTTT.